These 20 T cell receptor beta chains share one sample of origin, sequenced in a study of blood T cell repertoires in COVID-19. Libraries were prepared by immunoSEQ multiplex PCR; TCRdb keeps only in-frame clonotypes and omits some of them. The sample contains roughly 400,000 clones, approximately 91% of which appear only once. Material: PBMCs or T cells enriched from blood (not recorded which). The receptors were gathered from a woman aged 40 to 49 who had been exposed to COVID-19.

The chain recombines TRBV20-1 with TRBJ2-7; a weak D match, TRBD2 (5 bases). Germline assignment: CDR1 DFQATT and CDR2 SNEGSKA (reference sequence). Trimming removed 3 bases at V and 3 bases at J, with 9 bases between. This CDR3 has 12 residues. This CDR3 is CSASWAGYEQYF. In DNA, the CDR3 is TGCAGTGCTAGTTGGGCGGGCTACGAGCAGTACTTC.

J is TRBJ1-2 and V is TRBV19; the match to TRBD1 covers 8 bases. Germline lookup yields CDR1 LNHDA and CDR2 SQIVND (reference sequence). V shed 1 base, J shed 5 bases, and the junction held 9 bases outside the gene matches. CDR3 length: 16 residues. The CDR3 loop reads CASSIGGQGGRYGYTF. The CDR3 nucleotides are TGTGCCAGTAGTATAGGTGGACAGGGTGGGAGATATGGCTACACCTTC.

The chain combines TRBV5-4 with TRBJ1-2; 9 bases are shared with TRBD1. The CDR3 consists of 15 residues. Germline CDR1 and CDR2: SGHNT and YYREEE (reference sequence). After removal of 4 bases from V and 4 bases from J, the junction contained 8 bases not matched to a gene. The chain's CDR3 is CASSAGQGVLYGYTF. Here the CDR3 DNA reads TGTGCCAGCAGCGCGGGACAGGGAGTGCTCTATGGCTACACCTTC.

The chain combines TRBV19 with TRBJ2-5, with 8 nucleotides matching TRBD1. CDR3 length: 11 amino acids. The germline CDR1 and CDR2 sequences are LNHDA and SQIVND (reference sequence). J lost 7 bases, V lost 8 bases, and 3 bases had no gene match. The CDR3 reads CASGQGATQYF. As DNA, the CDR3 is TGTGCCAGTGGGCAGGGGGCGACCCAGTACTTC.

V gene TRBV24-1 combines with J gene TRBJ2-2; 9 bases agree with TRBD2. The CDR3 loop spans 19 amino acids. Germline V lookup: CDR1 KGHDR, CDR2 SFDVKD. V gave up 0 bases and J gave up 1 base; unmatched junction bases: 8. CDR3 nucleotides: TGTGCCACCAGTGATTTGCTTCCCCATAGCGGGAGGAACACCGGGGAGCTGTTTTTT. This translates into CATSDLLPHSGRNTGELFF.

CDR3 coding DNA: TGTGCCAGTAGTATTGACTACTTCTACGAGCAGTACTTC. This codes for CASSIDYFYEQYF. V gene TRBV19 combines with J gene TRBJ2-7; perhaps TRBD2 as D (5 bases). The V and J ends lost 3 bases and 3 bases respectively, with 9 bases between them. Germline CDR1 is LNHDA and CDR2 is SQIVND (reference sequence). The CDR3 contains 13 residues.

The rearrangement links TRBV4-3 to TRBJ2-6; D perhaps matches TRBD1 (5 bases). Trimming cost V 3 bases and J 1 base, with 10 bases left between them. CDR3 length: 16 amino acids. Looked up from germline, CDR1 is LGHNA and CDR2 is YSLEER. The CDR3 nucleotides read TGCGCCAGCAGCCACATACAGGCATCTGGGGCCAACGTCCTGACTTTC. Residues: CASSHIQASGANVLTF.

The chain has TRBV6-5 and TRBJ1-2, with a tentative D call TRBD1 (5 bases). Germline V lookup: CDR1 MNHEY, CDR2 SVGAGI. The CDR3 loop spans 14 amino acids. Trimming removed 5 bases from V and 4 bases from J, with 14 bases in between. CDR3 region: CASSPKGAIYGYTF. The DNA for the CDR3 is TGTGCCAGCAGTCCGAAAGGGGCGATCTATGGCTACACCTTC.

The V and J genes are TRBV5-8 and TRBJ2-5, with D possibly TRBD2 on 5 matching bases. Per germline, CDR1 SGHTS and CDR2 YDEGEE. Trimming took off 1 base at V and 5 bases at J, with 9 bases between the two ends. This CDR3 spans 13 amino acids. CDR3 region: CASSLSGVETQYF. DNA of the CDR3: TGTGCCAGCAGCTTGTCCGGGGTGGAGACCCAGTACTTC.

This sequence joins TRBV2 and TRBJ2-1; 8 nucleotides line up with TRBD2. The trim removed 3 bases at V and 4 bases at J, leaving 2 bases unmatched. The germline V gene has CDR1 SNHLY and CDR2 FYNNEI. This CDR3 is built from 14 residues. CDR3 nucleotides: TGTGCCAGCAGTGAGAGCGGGAGATACAATGAGCAGTTCTTC. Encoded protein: CASSESGRYNEQFF.

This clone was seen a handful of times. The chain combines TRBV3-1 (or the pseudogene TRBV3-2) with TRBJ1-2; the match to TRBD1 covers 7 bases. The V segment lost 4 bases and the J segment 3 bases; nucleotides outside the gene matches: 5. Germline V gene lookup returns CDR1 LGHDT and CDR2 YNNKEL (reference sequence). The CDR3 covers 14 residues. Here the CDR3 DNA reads TGTGCCAGCAGCCCCGGGACAGCCCACTATGGCTACACCTTC. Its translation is CASSPGTAHYGYTF.

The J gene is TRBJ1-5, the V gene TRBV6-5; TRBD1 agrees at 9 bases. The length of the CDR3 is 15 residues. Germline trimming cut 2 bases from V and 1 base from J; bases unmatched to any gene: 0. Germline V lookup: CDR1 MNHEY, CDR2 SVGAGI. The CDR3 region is CASSYGTGSNQPQHF. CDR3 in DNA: TGTGCCAGCAGTTACGGGACAGGGAGCAATCAGCCCCAGCATTTT.

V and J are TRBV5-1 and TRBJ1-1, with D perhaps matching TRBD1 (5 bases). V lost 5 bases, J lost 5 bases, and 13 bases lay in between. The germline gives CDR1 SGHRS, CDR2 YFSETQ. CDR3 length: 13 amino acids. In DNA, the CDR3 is TGCGCCAGCAGTTATGGCGGGGGGACTGAAGCTTTCTTT. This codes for CASSYGGGTEAFF.

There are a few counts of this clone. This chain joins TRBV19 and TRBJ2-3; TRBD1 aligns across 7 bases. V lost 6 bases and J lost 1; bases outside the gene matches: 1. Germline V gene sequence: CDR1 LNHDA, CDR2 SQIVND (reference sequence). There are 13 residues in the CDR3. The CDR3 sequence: CASSTGGTDTQYF. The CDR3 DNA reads TGTGCCAGTAGCACAGGGGGCACAGATACGCAGTATTTT.

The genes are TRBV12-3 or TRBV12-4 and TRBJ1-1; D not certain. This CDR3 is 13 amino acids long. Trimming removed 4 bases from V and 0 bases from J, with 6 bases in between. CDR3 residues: CASSSYLNTEAFF. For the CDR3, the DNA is TGTGCCAGCAGTTCTTACTTGAACACTGAAGCTTTCTTT.

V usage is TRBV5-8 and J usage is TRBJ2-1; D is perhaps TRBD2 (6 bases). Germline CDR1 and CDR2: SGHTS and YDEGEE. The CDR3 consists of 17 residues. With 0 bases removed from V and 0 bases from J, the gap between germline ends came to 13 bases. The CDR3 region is CASSLVGGASSYNEQFF. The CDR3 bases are TGTGCCAGCAGCTTGGTAGGCGGGGCAAGCTCCTACAATGAGCAGTTCTTC.

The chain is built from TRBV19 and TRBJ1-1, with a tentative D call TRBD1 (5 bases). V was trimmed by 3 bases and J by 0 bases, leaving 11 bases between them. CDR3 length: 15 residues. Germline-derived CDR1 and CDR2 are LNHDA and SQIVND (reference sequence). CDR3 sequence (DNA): TGTGCCAGTAGTATTCGACAGACACTGAACACTGAAGCTTTCTTT. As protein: CASSIRQTLNTEAFF.

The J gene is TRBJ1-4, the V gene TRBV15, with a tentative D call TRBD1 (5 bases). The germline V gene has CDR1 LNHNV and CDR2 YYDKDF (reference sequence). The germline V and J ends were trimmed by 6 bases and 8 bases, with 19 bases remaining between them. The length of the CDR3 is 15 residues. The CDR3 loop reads CATREMGLHREKLFF. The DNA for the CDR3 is TGTGCCACCAGGGAAATGGGACTCCACCGGGAAAAACTGTTTTTT.

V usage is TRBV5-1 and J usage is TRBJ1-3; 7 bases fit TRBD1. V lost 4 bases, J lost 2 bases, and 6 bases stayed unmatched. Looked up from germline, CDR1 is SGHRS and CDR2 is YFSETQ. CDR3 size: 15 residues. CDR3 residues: CASSPGQYTGNTIYF. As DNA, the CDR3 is TGCGCCAGCAGCCCGGGACAGTATACTGGAAACACCATATATTTT.

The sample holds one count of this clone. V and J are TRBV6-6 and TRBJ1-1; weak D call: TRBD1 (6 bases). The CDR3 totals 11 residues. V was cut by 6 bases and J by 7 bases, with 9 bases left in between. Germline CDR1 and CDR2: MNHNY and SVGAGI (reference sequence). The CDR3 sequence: CASRQDSEAFF. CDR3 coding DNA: TGTGCCAGCAGGCAGGACAGTGAAGCTTTCTTT.